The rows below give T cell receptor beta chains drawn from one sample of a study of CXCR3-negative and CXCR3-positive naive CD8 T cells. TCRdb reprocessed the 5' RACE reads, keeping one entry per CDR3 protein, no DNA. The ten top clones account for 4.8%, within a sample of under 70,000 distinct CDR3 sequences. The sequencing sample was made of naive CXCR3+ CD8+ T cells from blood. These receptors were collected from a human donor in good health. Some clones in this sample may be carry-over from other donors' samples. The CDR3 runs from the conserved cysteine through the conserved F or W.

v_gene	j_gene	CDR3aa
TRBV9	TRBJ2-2	CASSVAGGELFF
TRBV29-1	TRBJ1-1	CSVEVLNTEAFF
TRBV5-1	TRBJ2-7	CASSWSGGSPHEQYF
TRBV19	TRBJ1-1	CASSMYGGGTEAFF
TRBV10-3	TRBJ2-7	CAIREGTGYEQYF
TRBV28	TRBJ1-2	CASTDGTAINGYTF
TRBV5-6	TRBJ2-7	CASSLDWESYEQYF
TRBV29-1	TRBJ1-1	CSVVAVFGTGEATEAFF
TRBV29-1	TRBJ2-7	CSVEIAGDSYEQYF
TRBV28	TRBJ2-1	CASSSQGEQFF
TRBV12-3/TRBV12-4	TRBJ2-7	CASSGWGQSDEQYF
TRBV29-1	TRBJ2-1	CSVLWDRGARNEQFF
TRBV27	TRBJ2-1	CASSPDSNEQFF
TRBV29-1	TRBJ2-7	CSVERDGGGHEQYF
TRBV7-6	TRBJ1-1	CASSLVTRGNTEAFF
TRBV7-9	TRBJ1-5	CASSLPGQPQHF
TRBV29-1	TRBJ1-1	CSVLYTQVDPLNTEAFF
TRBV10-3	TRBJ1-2	CAISEREQGDYGYTF
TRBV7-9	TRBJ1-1	CASSLANREAFF
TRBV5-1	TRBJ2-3	CASSLSGGSTDTQYF
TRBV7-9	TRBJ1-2	CASSLQGPNYGYTF
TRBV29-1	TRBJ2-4	CSVDGSGGGENIQYF
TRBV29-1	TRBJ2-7	CSVRGLAAESYEQYF
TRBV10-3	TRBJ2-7	CAISESDRGDYEQYF
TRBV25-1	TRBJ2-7	CASSEGGRLNEQYF
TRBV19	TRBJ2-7	CASRLTGGETYEQYF
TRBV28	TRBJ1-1	CASRTADRPKNPEAFF
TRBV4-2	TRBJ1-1	CASSQDLNTEAFF
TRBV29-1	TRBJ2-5	CSVVASGSRKETQYF
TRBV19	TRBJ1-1	CASSARPQGIGTEAFF
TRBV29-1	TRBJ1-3	CSVEVNSGNTIYF
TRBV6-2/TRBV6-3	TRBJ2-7	CASSITGEQYF
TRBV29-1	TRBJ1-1	CSVEEVDTEAFF
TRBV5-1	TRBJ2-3	CASSPGLAGITDTQYF
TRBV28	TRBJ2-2	CASSGRQGPGELFF
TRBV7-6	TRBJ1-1	CASSLVPKYAAFF
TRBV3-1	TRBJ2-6	CASSPPGHNSGANVLTF